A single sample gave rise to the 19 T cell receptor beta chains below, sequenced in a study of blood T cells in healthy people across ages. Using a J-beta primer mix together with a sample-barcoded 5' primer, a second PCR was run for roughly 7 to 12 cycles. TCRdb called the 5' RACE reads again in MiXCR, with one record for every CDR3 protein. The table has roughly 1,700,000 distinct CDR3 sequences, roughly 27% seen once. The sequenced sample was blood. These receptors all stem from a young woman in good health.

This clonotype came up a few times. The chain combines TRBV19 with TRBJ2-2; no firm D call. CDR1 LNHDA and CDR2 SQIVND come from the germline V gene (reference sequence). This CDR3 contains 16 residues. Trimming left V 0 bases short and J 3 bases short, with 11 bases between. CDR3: CASSIDRRSYTGELFF. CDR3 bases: TGTGCCAGTAGTATAGATCGACGGAGTTACACCGGGGAGCTGTTTTTT.

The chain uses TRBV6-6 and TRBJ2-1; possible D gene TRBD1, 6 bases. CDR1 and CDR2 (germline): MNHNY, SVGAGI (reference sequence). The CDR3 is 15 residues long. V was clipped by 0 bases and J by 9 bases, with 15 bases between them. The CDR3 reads CASSYSSQGLSEQFF. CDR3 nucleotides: TGTGCCAGCAGTTACTCATCTCAGGGGTTAAGTGAGCAGTTCTTC.

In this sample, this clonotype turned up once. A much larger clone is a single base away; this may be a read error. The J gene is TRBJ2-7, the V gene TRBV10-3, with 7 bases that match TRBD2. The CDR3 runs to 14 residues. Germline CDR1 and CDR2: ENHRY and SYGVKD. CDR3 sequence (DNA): TGTGCCATAACTTCCGGGGGGAGCTCCTGCGAGCAGTACTTC. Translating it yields CAITSGGSSCEQYF.

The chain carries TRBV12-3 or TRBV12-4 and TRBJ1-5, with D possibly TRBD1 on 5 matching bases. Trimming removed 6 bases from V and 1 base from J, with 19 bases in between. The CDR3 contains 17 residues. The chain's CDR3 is CASSGIGQGVSNQPQHF. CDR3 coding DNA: TGTGCCAGCAGCGGTATAGGGCAGGGAGTCAGCAATCAGCCCCAGCATTTT.

DNA for the CDR3: TGCGCCAGCAGCCGTGGACTAGCGGCTCAAGAGACCCAGTACTTC. Translating it yields CASSRGLAAQETQYF. The chain links TRBV4-1 to TRBJ2-5, with 10 positions matching TRBD2. Germline V gene lookup returns CDR1 MGHRA and CDR2 YSYEKL. The trim removed 4 bases at V and 2 bases at J, leaving 4 bases unmatched. The CDR3 runs to 15 residues.

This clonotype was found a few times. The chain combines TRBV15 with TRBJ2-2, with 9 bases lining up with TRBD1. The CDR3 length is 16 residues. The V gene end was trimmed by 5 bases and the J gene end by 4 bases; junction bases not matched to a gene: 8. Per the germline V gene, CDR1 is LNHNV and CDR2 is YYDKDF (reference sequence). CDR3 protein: CATSQDRGIITGELFF. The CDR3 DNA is TGTGCCACCAGCCAGGACAGGGGAATAATCACCGGGGAGCTGTTTTTT.

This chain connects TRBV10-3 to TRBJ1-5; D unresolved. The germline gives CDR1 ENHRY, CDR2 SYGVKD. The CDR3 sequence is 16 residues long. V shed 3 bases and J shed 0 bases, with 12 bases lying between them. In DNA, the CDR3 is TGTGCCATCAGTGACTCGACCGGTTATAGCAATCAGCCCCAGCATTTT. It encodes CAISDSTGYSNQPQHF.

This CDR3 reads CATRGLGETQYF. In nucleotides, the CDR3 is TGTGCCACCAGAGGGCTCGGGGAGACCCAGTACTTC. This chain connects TRBV15 to TRBJ2-5; D is ambiguous. CDR3 length equals 12 residues. Trimming pared 6 bases from V and 5 bases from J, leaving 10 bases between. Germline CDR1 and CDR2: LNHNV and YYDKDF (reference sequence).

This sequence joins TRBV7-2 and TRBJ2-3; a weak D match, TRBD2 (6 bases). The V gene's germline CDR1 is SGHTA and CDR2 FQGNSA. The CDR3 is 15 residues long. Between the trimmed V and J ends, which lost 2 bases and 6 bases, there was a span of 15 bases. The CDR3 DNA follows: TGTGCCAGCAGCTTACGGCCGGAGGGAGTCGATACGCAGTATTTT. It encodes CASSLRPEGVDTQYF.

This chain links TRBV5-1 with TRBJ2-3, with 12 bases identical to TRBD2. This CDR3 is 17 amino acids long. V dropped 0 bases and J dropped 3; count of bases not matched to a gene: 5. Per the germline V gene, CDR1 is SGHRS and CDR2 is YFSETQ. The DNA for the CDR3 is TGCGCCAGCAGCTTGGAACTAGCGGGGGGATGGACAGATACGCAGTATTTT. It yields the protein CASSLELAGGWTDTQYF.

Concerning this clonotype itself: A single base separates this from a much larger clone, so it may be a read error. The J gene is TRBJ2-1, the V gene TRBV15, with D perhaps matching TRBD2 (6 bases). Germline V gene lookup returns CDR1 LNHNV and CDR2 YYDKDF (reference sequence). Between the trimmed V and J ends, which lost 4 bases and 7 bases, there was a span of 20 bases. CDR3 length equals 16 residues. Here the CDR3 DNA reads TGTGCCACCAGCATATCTAGCGAGATAAACAGAAATGAGCAGTTCTTC. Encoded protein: CATSISSEINRNEQFF.

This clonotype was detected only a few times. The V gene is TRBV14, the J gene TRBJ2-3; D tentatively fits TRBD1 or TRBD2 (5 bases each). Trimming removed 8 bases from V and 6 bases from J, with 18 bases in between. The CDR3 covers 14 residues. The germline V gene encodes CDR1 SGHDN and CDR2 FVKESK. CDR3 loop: CASGGKIVPDTQYF. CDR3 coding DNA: TGTGCCAGCGGGGGAAAGATAGTGCCGGATACGCAGTATTTT.

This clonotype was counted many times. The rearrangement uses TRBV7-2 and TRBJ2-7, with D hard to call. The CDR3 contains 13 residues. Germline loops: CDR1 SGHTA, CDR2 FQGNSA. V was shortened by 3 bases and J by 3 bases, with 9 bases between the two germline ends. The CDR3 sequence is CASSFSPDYEQYF. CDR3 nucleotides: TGTGCCAGCAGCTTCTCGCCGGACTACGAGCAGTACTTC.

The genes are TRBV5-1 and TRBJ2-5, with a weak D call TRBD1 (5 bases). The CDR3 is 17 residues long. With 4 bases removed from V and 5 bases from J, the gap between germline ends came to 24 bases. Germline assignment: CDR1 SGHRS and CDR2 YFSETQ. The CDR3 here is CASSVVSLGRARETQYF. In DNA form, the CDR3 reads TGCGCCAGCAGCGTGGTATCCCTTGGCAGGGCGAGGGAGACCCAGTACTTC.

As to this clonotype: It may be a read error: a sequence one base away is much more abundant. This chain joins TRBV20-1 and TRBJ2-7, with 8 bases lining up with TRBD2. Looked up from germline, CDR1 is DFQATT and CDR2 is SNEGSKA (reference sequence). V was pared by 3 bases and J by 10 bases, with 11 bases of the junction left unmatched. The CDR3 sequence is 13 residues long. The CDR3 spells CSASGGAQEAQYF. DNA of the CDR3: TGCAGTGCTAGCGGGGGGGCGCAAGAGGCCCAGTACTTC.

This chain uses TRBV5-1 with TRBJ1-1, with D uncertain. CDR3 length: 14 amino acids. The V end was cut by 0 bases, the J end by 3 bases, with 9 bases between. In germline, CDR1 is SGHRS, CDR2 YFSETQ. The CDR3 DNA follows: TGCGCCAGCAGCTTGGTTCAGCTGGACACTGAAGCTTTCTTT. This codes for CASSLVQLDTEAFF.

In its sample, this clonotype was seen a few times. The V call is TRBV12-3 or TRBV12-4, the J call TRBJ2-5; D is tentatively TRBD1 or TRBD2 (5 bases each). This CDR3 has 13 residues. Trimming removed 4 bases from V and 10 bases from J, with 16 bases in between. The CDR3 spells CASSWSGPEGQYF. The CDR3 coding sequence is TGTGCCAGCAGTTGGTCAGGGCCCGAGGGCCAGTACTTC.

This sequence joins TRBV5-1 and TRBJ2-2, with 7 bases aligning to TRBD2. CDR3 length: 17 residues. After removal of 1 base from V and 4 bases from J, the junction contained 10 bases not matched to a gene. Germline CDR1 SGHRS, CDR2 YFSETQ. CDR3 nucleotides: TGCGCCAGCAGCTTGATTTTGAGCGGGACGGGCACCGGGGAGCTGTTTTTT. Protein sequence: CASSLILSGTGTGELFF.

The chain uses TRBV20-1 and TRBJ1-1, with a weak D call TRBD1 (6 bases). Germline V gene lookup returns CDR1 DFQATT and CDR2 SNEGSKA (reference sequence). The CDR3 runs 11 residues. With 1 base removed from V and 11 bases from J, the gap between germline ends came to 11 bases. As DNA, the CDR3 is TGCAGTGCTAGAGGGAGGGGGGCCGCTTTCTTT. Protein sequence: CSARGRGAAFF.